The table lists the clone carrying this T cell receptor beta chain with many counts. What it recognizes is unknown. This record belongs to a study of Graves' ophthalmopathy and Graves' hyperthyroidism. Study findings and constraints: A majority of expanded thyroid clonotypes exceeding 0.001 frequency were likewise present in blood.

Thyroid ultrasound, orbital computed tomography, TRAb, serum thyroxine and clinical symptoms formed the basis of diagnosis. Amplification targeted the TCR beta CDR3 regions, with RNA transcripts as the source material. First-round RT-PCR with HTBI primers preceded a second-round multiplex PCR. TCRdb processed the multiplex PCR reads anew with MiXCR; each CDR3 protein has one entry. The data contain roughly 610,000 distinct CDR3 sequences, 22% of them singletons. The CDR3 is 13 amino acids. V lost 8 bases and J 1 base, leaving 11 bases between the germline ends. Input material: peripheral blood. V usage is TRBV12-3 or TRBV12-4 and J usage is TRBJ1-2; TRBD1 is a possible D gene (5 bases). This TCR was sampled from a woman in her late teens or twenties with stable Graves' hyperthyroidism. Some clones in this sample may be carry-over from other donors' samples. CDR3 nucleotide sequence: TGTGCCAGCCGGTCCAGGGATAACTATGGCTACACCTTC. It codes for CASRSRDNYGYTF.